The clone carrying this TCR beta chain was detected a few times. The data belong to a study of blood T cells in healthy people across ages. The use of a sample-barcoded 5' primer and a J-beta primer mix characterized a second PCR of about 6 to 11 cycles. One entry per CDR3 protein results from TCRdb running MiXCR on the 5' RACE reads. The table includes some 1.8 million distinct CDR3 sequences, around 40% detected once. Each sample yielded at least 7 million isolated PBMCs. V dropped 1 base and J dropped 8; count of bases not matched to a gene: 7. The CDR3 runs 16 residues. This receptor was identified in a human donor in good health. The specimen was blood. The gene calls are TRBV12-3 or TRBV12-4 and TRBJ2-3; 12 bases fit TRBD2. In DNA form, the CDR3 reads TGTGCCAGCAGTTTAGTTGAAACTAGCGGGGGGATTACGCAGTATTTT. Translating it yields CASSLVETSGGITQYF.